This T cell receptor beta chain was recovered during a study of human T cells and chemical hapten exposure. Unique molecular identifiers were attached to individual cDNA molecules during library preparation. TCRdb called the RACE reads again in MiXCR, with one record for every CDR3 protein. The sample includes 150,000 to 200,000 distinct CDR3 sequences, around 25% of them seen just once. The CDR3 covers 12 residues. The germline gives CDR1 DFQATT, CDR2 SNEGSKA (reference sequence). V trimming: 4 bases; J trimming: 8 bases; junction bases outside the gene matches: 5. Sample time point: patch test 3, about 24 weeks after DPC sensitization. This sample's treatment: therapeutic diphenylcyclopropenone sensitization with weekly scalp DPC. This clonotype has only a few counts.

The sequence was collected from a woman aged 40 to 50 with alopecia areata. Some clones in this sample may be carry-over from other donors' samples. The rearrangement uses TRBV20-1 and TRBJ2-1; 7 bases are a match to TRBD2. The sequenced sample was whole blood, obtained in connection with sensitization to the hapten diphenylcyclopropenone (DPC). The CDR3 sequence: CSAKAGHDEQFF. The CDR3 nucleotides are TGCAGTGCTAAAGCGGGGCACGATGAGCAGTTCTTC.